These 6 T cell receptor beta chains were sequenced from one sample in a study of shared clonotypes between healthy human individuals (dated by TCRdb to the early 2020s). The library was produced with the immunoSEQ multiplex PCR assay. In TCRdb, the immuneACCESS table is reduced to in-frame sequences with V and J assigned. These tables do not hold every clone; where another copy was compared, an unresolved V gene accounts for under half, and the others remain unexplained. This sample lists 850,000 to 1,100,000 clones; approximately 77% were detected once. 0.89% of the sample is held by the ten biggest clonotypes. The specimen sequenced was memory CD4+ T cells from PBMCs. What the cell subset or site label conveys for this sample: CD45RA-negative fraction. These receptors were collected from a man between 18 and 29 years old in good health. Some clones in this sample may be carry-over from other donors' samples.

The CDR3 loop reads CASSLAGTGGYTF. The CDR3 coding sequence is TGTGCCAGCAGCTTGGCCGGGACCGGTGGCTACACCTTC. The V and J genes are TRBV5-4 and TRBJ1-2, with D possibly matching TRBD1 (5 bases). Trimming took 0 bases from V and 7 from J, leaving 10 bases between them. This CDR3 contains 13 residues. Per germline, CDR1 SGHNT and CDR2 YYREEE (reference sequence).

The rearrangement links TRBV6-5 to TRBJ2-7; TRBD1 is a possible D gene (6 bases). V lost 4 bases and J 6 bases, leaving 13 bases between the germline ends. CDR3 length: 13 amino acids. Per germline, CDR1 MNHEY and CDR2 SVGAGI. The CDR3 nucleotides read TGTGCCAGCAGTTGGGGGCCTGGGAGCGAGCAGTACTTC. It specifies CASSWGPGSEQYF.

This clone was seen more than once but under ten times. Other nucleotide sequences from this sample produce the same CDR3. The chain recombines TRBV7-2 with TRBJ2-3; TRBD1 agrees at 9 bases. The CDR3 consists of 14 residues. Germline lookup yields CDR1 SGHTA and CDR2 FQGNSA. Trimming took 3 bases from V and 4 from J; bases not matched to a gene: 2. The CDR3: CASSLGTGSDTQYF. In DNA, the CDR3 is TGTGCCAGCAGCTTGGGGACAGGGTCAGATACGCAGTATTTT.

The rearrangement uses TRBV7-8 and TRBJ2-7; D is unresolved. Looked up from germline, CDR1 is SGHVS and CDR2 is FQNEAQ. Deletions cut 4 bases from V and 5 bases from J, with 15 bases between. The length of the CDR3 is 14 residues. This chain's CDR3 is CASSSSLALNEQYF. In DNA, the CDR3 is TGTGCCAGCAGCTCCTCCCTCGCACTCAACGAGCAGTACTTC.

The chain has TRBV7-2 and TRBJ2-5, with a tentative D call TRBD1 (6 bases). The CDR3 is 15 residues long. V was trimmed by 1 base and J by 5 bases, leaving 14 bases between them. In germline, CDR1 is SGHTA, CDR2 FQGNSA. CDR3 nucleotides: TGTGCCAGCAGCTTAGGAGGACAGCCGATCGAGACCCAGTACTTC. The encoded protein is CASSLGGQPIETQYF.

V and J are TRBV28 and TRBJ1-4, with D possibly TRBD1 on 6 matching bases. The germline V gene has CDR1 MDHEN and CDR2 SYDVKM. The CDR3 spans 16 residues. With 1 base removed from V and 1 base from J, the gap between germline ends came to 10 bases. The CDR3, as DNA: TGTGCCAGCAGTTTATACAAGACAGGAACTAATGAAAAACTGTTTTTT. Residues: CASSLYKTGTNEKLFF.